This record looks at one TCR beta chain sequence and its context. There is no known antigen for this receptor. No qualities accompany the bases; no much larger clone lies one base away. These data belong to a study of CD8+ T cells in alopecia areata (dated by TCRdb to 2017 to 2018). As for the study more broadly: The treated patients took part in an open-label pilot trial in which moderate-to-severe alopecia areata was treated with oral tofacitinib at 5 to 10 mg twice daily. Patients stayed on tofacitinib for 6 to 18 months and then had 6 months of follow-up off drug so that delayed response and recurrence could be assessed. In treated patients, disease severity was measured using the SALT score, which gives the percentage of scalp surface area affected. In both human patients and the C3H/HeJ mouse model, the study applied high-throughput TCRbeta sequencing to look at T cell clonal expansion in alopecia areata. On the human side, TCRbeta sequencing was run on scalp tissue and on sorted CD4+ and CD8+ peripheral blood T cells from healthy controls and from alopecia areata patients with either patchy or totalis/universalis disease. Tofacitinib-treated patients had biopsies at baseline and at 4 and 24 weeks of treatment, with a later scalp biopsy in several patients. Clonality in the scalp was compared among normal scalp (n=4), patchy alopecia areata scalp (n=8), and alopecia totalis/universalis scalp (n=8). RNA came from the PAXgene miRNA kit for fixed scalp, the miRNeasy kit for PBMCs, and the RNeasy kit for mouse skin. Amplification of TCRbeta CDR3 regions was done by immunoSEQ multiplex PCR using 35 Vbeta forward primers and 13 Jbeta reverse primers.

Overall study results and their limits: Many expanded lesional clones were found to persist in scalp and blood during tofacitinib treatment, and relapse after treatment cessation may be partly explained by this persistence. Because the treated cohort was small and had only one nonresponder, larger studies are needed to examine links between baseline CD8+ expansion and response. Scalp clonality and the number of expanded CD8+ clones among the top 100 scalp clones were significantly decreased by tofacitinib. Unlike mouse skin, which is dominated by gammadelta T cells, normal human skin has resident alphabeta T cells that are also sequenced, and this complicates analysis of the scalp TCR repertoire. Shared TCR sequences between patients were less evident than in mice, which may be partly attributable to HLA diversity in the patient population. Compared with normal scalp, lesional scalp had higher clonality and more expanded CD8+ clones, particularly in alopecia totalis/universalis, a pattern that suggests antigenic drive.

The time point label on this specimen signifies: more than three weeks on oral tofacitinib. The label giving this sample's treatment or condition can be read as: oral pan-JAK inhibitor, 5-10 mg twice daily. Peripheral blood and lesional scalp punch biopsies were obtained from patients with alopecia areata. PBMCs were separated by density centrifugation and stained for CD3, CD4 and CD8, after which CD4+ and CD8+ T cells were sorted on a FACSAria. Taken from the germline V gene, the CDR1 and CDR2 loops are SQVTM and ANQGSEA. The CDR3 measures 15 amino acids from cysteine to phenylalanine. Here the CDR3 DNA is all that survives: 45 bases in frame from base 1. The germline ends are 20 bases apart after V is trimmed by 4 bases and J by 5 bases. Libraries were built with the immunoSEQ multiplex PCR assay. For TCR sequencing, RNA was extracted from every sample and reverse transcribed into cDNA to serve as template. First-strand cDNA was synthesized using SuperScript III with a 2:1 mix of oligo-dT and random hexamers. A synthetic immune receptor repertoire was used to measure amplification bias, and any remaining bias was corrected computationally. Concerning the study's data processing: Raw reads were preprocessed for error removal, and CDR3 was defined according to IMGT conventions as running from the conserved cysteine to phenylalanine. Clonality was computed by normalizing Shannon entropy by log2 of the number of productive unique TCRs and subtracting the result from 1. Whether scalp clones were CD4 or CD8 was inferred by matching scalp TCRbeta sequences against CD4 and CD8 repertoires sorted from blood. The table was pulled from immuneACCESS by TCRdb, which kept in-frame rearrangements only. Such tables lose some clones; where checked, under half of the loss comes from unresolved V genes, and the rest has no known cause. V and J calls and clone size are copied from that table; D and trimming were computed from the DNA. Within this sample are about 210,000 clones, with over 60% of them counted one time only. The ten largest clonotypes hold roughly 4.2% of the sample.

The sample here was CD4+ T cells sorted from blood, taken at week 4, from a patient treated with tofacitinib. This receptor was obtained from a human donor with alopecia areata. The sequence is built from TRBV29-1 and TRBJ1-2, with the D gene not clear enough to name. The DNA reads TGCAGCGTTGCGCCAGGAGTGGGTCTAGGGTATGGCTACACCTTC. Its protein is CSVAPGVGLGYGYTF. With the portions outside the CDR3 filled from the reference TRBV29-1 and TRBJ1-2 genes, the complete variable region becomes SAVISQKPSRDICQRGTSLTIQCQVDSQVTMMFWYRQQPGQSLTLIATANQGSEATYESGFVIDKFPISRPNLTFSTLTVSNMSPEDSSIYLCSVAPGVGLGYGYTFGSGTRLTVV.